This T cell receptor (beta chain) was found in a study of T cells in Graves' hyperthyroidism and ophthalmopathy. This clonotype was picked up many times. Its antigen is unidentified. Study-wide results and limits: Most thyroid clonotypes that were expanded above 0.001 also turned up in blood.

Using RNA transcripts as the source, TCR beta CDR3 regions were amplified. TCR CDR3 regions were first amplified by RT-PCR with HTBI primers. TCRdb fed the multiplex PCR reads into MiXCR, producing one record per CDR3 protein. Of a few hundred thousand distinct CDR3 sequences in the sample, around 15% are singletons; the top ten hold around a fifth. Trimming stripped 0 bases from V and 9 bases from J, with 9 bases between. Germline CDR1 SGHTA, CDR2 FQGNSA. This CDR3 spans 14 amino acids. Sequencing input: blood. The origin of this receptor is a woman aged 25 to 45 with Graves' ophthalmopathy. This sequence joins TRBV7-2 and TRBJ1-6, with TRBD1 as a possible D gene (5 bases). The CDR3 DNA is TGTGCCAGCAGCTTAGCGGGGGGTTCTTCACCCCTCCACTTT. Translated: CASSLAGGSSPLHF.